The clone carrying this T cell receptor (beta chain) was recorded once. As processed by the authors: Reference gene primers were amplified, and this amplification served to estimate nucleated cell counts. The data were produced by immunoSEQ multiplex PCR, yet TCRdb's version contains in-frame clones alone and is incomplete. The V and J calls and clone size come from that table; D and trimming were worked out from the DNA. The sample lists over 130,000 clones, approximately 80% occurring once. This record comes from a study of blood T cell repertoires in COVID-19. Study as a whole: The United States, Italy and Spain supplied acute and convalescent COVID-19 samples.

The CDR3 runs to 13 residues. CDR1 is KGHSH and CDR2 is LQKENI in the germline V gene. Trimming removed 4 bases from V and 1 base from J, with 7 bases in between. Sequenced sample: peripheral blood. The origin of this receptor is a man aged 65-85 years with acute or convalescent COVID-19. The chain employs TRBV18 and TRBJ1-1; possibly TRBD1 for D (6 bases). The CDR3 is CASSQTGNTEAFF. The CDR3 region has the DNA TGTGCCAGCTCACAGACAGGGAACACTGAAGCTTTCTTT.